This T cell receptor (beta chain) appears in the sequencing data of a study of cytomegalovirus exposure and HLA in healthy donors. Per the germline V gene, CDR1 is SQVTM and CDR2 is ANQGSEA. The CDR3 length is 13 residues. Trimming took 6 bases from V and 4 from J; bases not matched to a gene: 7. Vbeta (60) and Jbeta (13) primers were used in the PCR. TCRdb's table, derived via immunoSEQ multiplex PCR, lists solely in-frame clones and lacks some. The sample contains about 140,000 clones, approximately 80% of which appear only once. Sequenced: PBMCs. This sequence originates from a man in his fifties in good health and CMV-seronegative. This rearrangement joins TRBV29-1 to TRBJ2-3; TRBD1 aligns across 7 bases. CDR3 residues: CSVVQGLADTQYF. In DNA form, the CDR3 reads TGCAGCGTCGTACAGGGGCTCGCAGATACGCAGTATTTT.